The T cell receptor beta chain described here comes from a study of molecular identifiers for immune sequencing clone quantification. Study-wide results and limits: Naive cells had under 1% of molecules in clones above 20 RNA copies, effectors over 99%.

This clonotype was seen ten or more times. Its specificity is unknown. TCRdb processed the PCR reads anew with MiXCR; each CDR3 protein has one entry. The data contain a few hundred thousand distinct CDR3 sequences, over 20% of them seen just once; the ten biggest clones take up roughly 0.7%. The CDR3 is made up of 15 amino acids. Germline V gene lookup returns CDR1 SGDLS and CDR2 YYNGEE. Trimming took off 0 bases at V and 4 bases at J, with 10 bases between the two ends. The specimen was naive CD8+ T cells from blood, with Jurkat cell RNA spiked in. The subset was: FACS-sorted CD8+CD4-CCR7+CD45RA+ naive T cells. This receptor was identified in a human donor in good health. Some libraries in this study had Jurkat cell RNA spiked in. The chain is built from TRBV9 and TRBJ2-2, with D unresolved. CDR3 loop: CASSVGDWVTGELFF. Written as DNA, the CDR3 is TGTGCCAGCAGCGTAGGGGATTGGGTCACCGGGGAGCTGTTTTTT.